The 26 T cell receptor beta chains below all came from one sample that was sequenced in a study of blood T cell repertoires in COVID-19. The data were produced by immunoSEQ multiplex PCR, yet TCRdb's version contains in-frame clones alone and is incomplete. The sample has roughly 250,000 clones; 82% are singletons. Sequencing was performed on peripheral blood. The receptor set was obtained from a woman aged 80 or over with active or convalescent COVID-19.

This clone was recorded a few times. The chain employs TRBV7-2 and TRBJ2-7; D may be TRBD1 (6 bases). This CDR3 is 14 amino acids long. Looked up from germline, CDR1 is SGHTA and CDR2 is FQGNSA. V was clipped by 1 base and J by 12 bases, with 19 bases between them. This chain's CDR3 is CASSLGVSRGVRYF. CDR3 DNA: TGTGCCAGCAGCTTAGGGGTTTCCAGGGGAGTAAGGTACTTC.

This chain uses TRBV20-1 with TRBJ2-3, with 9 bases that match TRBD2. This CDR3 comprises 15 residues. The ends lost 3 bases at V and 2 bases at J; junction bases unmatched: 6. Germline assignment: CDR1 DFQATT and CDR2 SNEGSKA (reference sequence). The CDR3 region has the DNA TGCAGTGCTAGTAAGCGGGAGGCCATCACAGATACGCAGTATTTT. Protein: CSASKREAITDTQYF.

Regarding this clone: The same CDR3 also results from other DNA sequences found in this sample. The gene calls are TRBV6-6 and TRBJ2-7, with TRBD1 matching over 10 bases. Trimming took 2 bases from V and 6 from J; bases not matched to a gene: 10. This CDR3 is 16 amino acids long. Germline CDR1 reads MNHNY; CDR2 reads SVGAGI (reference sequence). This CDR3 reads CASSYGPQTGGAEQYF. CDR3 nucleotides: TGTGCCAGCAGTTACGGTCCCCAGACAGGGGGCGCCGAGCAGTACTTC.

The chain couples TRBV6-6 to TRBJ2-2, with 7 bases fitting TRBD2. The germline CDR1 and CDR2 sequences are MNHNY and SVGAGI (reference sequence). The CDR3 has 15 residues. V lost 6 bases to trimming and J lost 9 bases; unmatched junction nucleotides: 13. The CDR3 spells CASRRDYPKGRELFF. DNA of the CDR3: TGTGCCAGCAGACGGGACTACCCAAAGGGAAGGGAGCTGTTTTTT.

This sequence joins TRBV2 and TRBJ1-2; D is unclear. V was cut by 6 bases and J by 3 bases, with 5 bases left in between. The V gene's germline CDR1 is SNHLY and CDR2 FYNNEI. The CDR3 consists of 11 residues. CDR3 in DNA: TGTGCCAGCAGGGCAGACTATGGCTACACCTTC. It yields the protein CASRADYGYTF.

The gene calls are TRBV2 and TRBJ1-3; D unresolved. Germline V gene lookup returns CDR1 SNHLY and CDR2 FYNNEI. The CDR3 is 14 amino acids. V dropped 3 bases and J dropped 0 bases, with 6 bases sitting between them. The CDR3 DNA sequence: TGTGCCAGCAGTGATAGGAGCTCTGGAAACACCATATATTTT. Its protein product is CASSDRSSGNTIYF.

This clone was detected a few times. CDR3 sequence: CASSLALPTGGNTIYF. CDR3 DNA sequence: TGTGCCAGCAGCTTAGCGCTCCCAACGGGAGGAAACACCATATATTTT. The chain has TRBV7-6 and TRBJ1-3; D is undetermined. The CDR3 is 16 residues long. Germline V gene sequence: CDR1 SGHVS, CDR2 FNYEAQ. V lost 0 bases and J lost 4, with 13 bases in between.

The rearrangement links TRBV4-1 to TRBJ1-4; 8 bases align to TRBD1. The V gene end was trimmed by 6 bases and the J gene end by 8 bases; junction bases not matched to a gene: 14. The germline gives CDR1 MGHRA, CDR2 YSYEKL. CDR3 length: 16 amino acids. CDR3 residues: CASRQSQTGGVEKLFF. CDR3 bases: TGCGCCAGCAGGCAATCCCAAACAGGGGGAGTCGAAAAACTGTTTTTT.

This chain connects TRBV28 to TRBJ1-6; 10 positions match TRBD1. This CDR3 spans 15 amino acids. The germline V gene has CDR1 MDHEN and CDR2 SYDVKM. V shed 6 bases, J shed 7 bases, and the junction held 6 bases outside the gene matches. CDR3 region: CASRPKTGGNSPLHF. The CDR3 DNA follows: TGTGCCAGCAGACCCAAGACAGGGGGCAATTCACCCCTCCACTTT. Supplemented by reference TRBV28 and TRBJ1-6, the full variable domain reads DVKVTQSSRYLVKRTGEKVFLECVQDMDHENMFWYRQDPGLGLRLIYFSYDVKMKEKGDIPEGYSVSREKKERFSLILESASTNQTSMYLCASRPKTGGNSPLHFGNGTRLTVT.

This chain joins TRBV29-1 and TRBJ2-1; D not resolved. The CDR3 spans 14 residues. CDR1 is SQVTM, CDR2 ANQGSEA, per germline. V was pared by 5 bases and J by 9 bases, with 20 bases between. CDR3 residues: CSVITRWADVEQFF. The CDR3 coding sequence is TGCAGCGTTATAACCCGCTGGGCAGACGTTGAGCAGTTCTTC.

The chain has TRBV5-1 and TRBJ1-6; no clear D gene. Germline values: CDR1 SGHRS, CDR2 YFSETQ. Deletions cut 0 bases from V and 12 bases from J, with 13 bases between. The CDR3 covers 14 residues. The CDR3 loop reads CASSLGEGRRPLHF. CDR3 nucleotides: TGCGCCAGCAGCTTGGGGGAGGGCAGACGACCCCTCCACTTT.

The CDR3 here is CAILREAGYGYTF. In DNA form, the CDR3 reads TGTGCCATCCTCCGAGAGGCTGGCTATGGCTACACCTTC. The chain joins TRBV12-3 or TRBV12-4 to TRBJ1-2; D is undetermined. The CDR3 length is 13 residues. Trimming took off 10 bases at V and 4 bases at J, with 16 bases between the two ends.

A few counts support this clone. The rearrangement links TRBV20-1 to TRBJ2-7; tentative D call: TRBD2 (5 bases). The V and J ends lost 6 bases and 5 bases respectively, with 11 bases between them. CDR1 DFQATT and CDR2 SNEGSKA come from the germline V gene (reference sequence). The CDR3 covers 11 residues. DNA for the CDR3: TGCAGTGCCCAGGACGGGGACGAGCAGTACTTC. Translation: CSAQDGDEQYF.

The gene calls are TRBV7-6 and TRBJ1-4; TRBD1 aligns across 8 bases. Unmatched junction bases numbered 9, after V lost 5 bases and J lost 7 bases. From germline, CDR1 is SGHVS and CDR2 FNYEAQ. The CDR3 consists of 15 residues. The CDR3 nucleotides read TGTGCCAGCAGCCCACACAGGGGGTGGATTGAAAAACTGTTTTTT. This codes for CASSPHRGWIEKLFF. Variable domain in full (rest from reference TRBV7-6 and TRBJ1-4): GAGVSQSPRYKVTKRGQDVALRCDPISGHVSLYWYRQALGQGPEFLTYFNYEAQQDKSGLPNDRFSAERPEGSISTLTIQRTEQRDSAMYRCASSPHRGWIEKLFFGSGTQLSVL.

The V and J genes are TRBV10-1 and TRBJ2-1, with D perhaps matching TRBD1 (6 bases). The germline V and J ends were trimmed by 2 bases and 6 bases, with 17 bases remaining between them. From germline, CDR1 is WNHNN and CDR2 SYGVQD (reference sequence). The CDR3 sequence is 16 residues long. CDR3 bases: TGCGCCAGCAGTGAGAGGGGGTCGAAGGAAACCAATGAGCAGTTCTTC. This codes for CASSERGSKETNEQFF.

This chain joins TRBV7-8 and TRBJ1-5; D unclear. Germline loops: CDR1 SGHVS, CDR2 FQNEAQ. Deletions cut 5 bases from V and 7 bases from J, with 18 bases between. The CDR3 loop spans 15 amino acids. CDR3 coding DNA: TGTGCCAGCAGCCAGTCGGGAAGGGCGGACCAGCCCCAGCATTTT. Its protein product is CASSQSGRADQPQHF.

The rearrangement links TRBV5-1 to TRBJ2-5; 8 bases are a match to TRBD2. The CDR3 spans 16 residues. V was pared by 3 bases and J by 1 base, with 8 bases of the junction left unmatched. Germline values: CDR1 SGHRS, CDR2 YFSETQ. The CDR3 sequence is CASSSRGAGVQETQYF. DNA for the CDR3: TGCGCCAGCAGCTCCAGGGGAGCGGGGGTCCAAGAGACCCAGTACTTC.

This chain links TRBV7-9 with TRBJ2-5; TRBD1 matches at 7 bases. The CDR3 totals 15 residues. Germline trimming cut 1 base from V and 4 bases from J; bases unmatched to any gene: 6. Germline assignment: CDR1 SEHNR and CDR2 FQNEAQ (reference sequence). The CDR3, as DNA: TGTGCCAGCAGCTTAGGGCAGGGGGACGTAGAGACCCAGTACTTC. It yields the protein CASSLGQGDVETQYF.

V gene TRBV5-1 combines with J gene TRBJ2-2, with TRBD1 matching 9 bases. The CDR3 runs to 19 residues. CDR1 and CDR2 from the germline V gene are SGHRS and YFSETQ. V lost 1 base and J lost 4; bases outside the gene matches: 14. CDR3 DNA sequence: TGCGCCAGCAGCTTGACCGGGACAGGGTATCGGGATTCCACCGGGGAGCTGTTTTTT. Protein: CASSLTGTGYRDSTGELFF. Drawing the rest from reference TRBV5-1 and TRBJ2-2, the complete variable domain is KAGVTQTPRYLIKTRGQQVTLSCSPISGHRSVSWYQQTPGQGLQFLFEYFSETQRNKGNFPGRFSGRQFSNSRSEMNVSTLELGDSALYLCASSLTGTGYRDSTGELFFGEGSRLTVL.

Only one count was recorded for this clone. The CDR3 sequence: CSVETGLSNQPQHF. As DNA, the CDR3 is TGCAGCGTTGAGACAGGGCTGAGCAATCAGCCCCAGCATTTT. The chain has TRBV29-1 and TRBJ1-5, with 7 nucleotides matching TRBD1. Germline V gene sequence: CDR1 SQVTM, CDR2 ANQGSEA. The ends lost 3 bases at V and 1 base at J; junction bases unmatched: 3. The CDR3 totals 14 residues.

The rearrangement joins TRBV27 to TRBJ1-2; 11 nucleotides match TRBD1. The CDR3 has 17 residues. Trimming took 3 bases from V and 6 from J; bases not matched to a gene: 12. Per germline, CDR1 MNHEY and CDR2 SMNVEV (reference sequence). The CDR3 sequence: CASSLRGGDRGGNGYTF. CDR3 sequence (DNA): TGTGCCAGCAGTTTGAGGGGCGGGGACAGGGGGGGAAATGGCTACACCTTC.

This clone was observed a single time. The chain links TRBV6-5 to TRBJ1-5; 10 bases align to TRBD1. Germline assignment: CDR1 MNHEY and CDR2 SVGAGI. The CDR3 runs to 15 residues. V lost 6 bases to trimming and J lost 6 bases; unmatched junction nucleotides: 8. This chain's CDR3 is CASSRDRGLGQPQHF. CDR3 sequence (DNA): TGTGCCAGCAGCCGGGACAGGGGACTCGGTCAGCCCCAGCATTTT.

The CDR3 coding sequence is TGTGCCAGTAGTGTGGGGACAGGGGGAGAGACCCAGTACTTC. It is translated as CASSVGTGGETQYF. The J gene is TRBJ2-5, the V gene TRBV19; 11 positions match TRBD1. Germline V gene lookup returns CDR1 LNHDA and CDR2 SQIVND (reference sequence). Unmatched junction bases numbered 3, after V lost 5 bases and J lost 4 bases. The CDR3 has 14 residues.

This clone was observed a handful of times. The CDR3 spells CASSARQGTYGYTF. The CDR3 DNA is TGTGCCAGTAGTGCCAGACAGGGAACCTATGGCTACACCTTC. The chain joins TRBV19 to TRBJ1-2; 7 bases agree with TRBD1. Germline V gene sequence: CDR1 LNHDA, CDR2 SQIVND (reference sequence). The CDR3 extends over 14 amino acids. V gave up 5 bases and J gave up 4 bases; unmatched junction bases: 7. The whole variable domain, remainder taken from reference TRBV19 and TRBJ1-2, is DGGITQSPKYLFRKEGQNVTLSCEQNLNHDAMYWYRQDPGQGLRLIYYSQIVNDFQKGDIAEGYSVSREKKESFPLTVTSAQKNPTAFYLCASSARQGTYGYTFGSGTRLTVV.

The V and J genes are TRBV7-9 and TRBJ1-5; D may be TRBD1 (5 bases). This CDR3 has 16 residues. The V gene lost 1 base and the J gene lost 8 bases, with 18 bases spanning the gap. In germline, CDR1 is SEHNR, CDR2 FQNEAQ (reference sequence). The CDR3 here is CASSLVAGSGGEPQHF. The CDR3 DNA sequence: TGTGCCAGCAGCTTAGTCGCAGGGTCGGGCGGGGAGCCCCAGCATTTT. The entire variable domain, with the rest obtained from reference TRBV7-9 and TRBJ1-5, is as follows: DTGVSQNPRHKITKRGQNVTFRCDPISEHNRLYWYRQTLGQGPEFLTYFQNEAQLEKSRLLSDRFSAERPKGSFSTLEIQRTEQGDSAMYLCASSLVAGSGGEPQHFGDGTRLSIL.

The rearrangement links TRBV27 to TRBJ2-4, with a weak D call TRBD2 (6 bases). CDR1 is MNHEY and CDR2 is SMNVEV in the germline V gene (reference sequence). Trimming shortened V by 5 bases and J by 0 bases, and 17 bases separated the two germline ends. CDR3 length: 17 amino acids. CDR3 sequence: CASSGRTGALAKNIQYF. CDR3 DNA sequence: TGTGCCAGCAGTGGGAGGACCGGGGCGTTAGCCAAAAACATTCAGTACTTC.